One sample yielded the 3 T cell receptor beta chains listed below, sequenced in a study of blood T cell repertoires in COVID-19. The repertoire was sequenced with immunoSEQ multiplex PCR; TCRdb's copy has only in-frame clones and lacks some. This table has some 99,000 clones, 75% to 85% appearing once. Sequencing was done on a sample of peripheral blood. Receptors originate from a man aged 70-80 years with acute or convalescent COVID-19.

The chain couples TRBV5-1 to TRBJ1-5; no reliable D call. The V end was cut by 4 bases, the J end by 8 bases, with 10 bases between. Germline CDR1 is SGHRS and CDR2 is YFSETQ. The CDR3 is made up of 12 amino acids. For the CDR3, the DNA is TGCGCCAGCAGCGCGGAAGCCAAGCCCCAGCATTTT. It codes for CASSAEAKPQHF.

The genes are TRBV6-6 and TRBJ1-5, with 8 bases that match TRBD1. Trimming took 5 bases from V and 5 from J; bases not matched to a gene: 8. This CDR3 contains 15 residues. Germline CDR1 and CDR2: MNHNY and SVGAGI (reference sequence). CDR3 DNA: TGTGCCAGCAGTCTTGACGGGACAGGTGATCAGCCCCAGCATTTT. It encodes CASSLDGTGDQPQHF.

V and J are TRBV3-1 (or the pseudogene TRBV3-2) and TRBJ2-7, with TRBD1 matching over 7 bases. V lost 4 bases to trimming and J lost 6 bases; unmatched junction nucleotides: 6. The germline gives CDR1 LGHDT, CDR2 YNNKEL (reference sequence). The CDR3 contains 13 residues. The chain's CDR3 is CASSPIRQGEQYF. CDR3 nucleotides: TGTGCCAGCAGCCCGATACGACAGGGCGAGCAGTACTTC.